Below, 8 T cell receptor beta chains from the same sample are listed, as sequenced in a study of blood T cell repertoires in COVID-19. Assay used: immunoSEQ multiplex PCR; TCRdb lists only in-frame clones, some missing. This sample yields under 80,000 clones, of which around 85% are seen a single time; roughly 5% belongs to the top ten. The material sequenced was peripheral blood. The source is an older man with acute or convalescent COVID-19.

V and J are TRBV10-3 and TRBJ2-1; a weak D match, TRBD2 (6 bases). Looked up from germline, CDR1 is ENHRY and CDR2 is SYGVKD. Between the trimmed V and J ends, which lost 2 bases and 1 base, there was a span of 12 bases. The CDR3 totals 16 residues. CDR3 nucleotide sequence: TGTGCCATCAGTGAGAGAATGGGGGGATCCTACAATGAGCAGTTCTTC. This encodes CAISERMGGSYNEQFF.

V usage is TRBV2 and J usage is TRBJ2-1; TRBD2 matches at 9 bases. The V gene's germline CDR1 is SNHLY and CDR2 FYNNEI. This CDR3 contains 13 residues. The V and J ends lost 3 bases and 13 bases, in that order; junction bases with no gene match: 7. The CDR3 DNA reads as TGTGCCAGCAGTGAGGCTAGCGGGGCGGCTCAGTTCTTC. Amino acid sequence: CASSEASGAAQFF. The full variable domain, with the rest looked up from reference TRBV2 and TRBJ2-1, is EPEVTQTPSHQVTQMGQEVILRCVPISNHLYFYWYRQILGQKVEFLVSFYNNEISEKSEIFDDQFSVERPDGSNFTLKIRSTKLEDSAMYFCASSEASGAAQFFGPGTRLTVL.

This chain joins TRBV30 and TRBJ2-5; 13 bases map to TRBD2. The CDR3 runs to 15 residues. The V gene end was trimmed by 0 bases and the J gene end by 5 bases; junction bases not matched to a gene: 3. CDR1 is GTSNPN and CDR2 is SVGIG in the germline V gene (reference sequence). The CDR3 protein is CAWSVGLAGEETQYF. In DNA form, the CDR3 reads TGTGCCTGGAGTGTAGGACTAGCGGGGGAGGAGACCCAGTACTTC.

This clone occurred a few times. CDR3 DNA sequence: TGCGCCAGCAGGACAGGGGCCGGGCAAACTGAAGCTTTCTTT. Protein: CASRTGAGQTEAFF. This rearrangement joins TRBV5-1 to TRBJ1-1; 8 nucleotides align to TRBD1. CDR1 and CDR2 (germline): SGHRS, YFSETQ. Trimming cost V 5 bases and J 5 bases; bases outside gene matches: 8. The CDR3 totals 14 residues.

This clone was picked up a small number of times. The chain is built from TRBV10-2 and TRBJ2-7, with 9 bases aligning to TRBD1. This CDR3 contains 12 residues. V gave up 11 bases and J gave up 5 bases; unmatched junction bases: 7. Germline assignment: CDR1 WSHSY and CDR2 SAAADI. CDR3 region: CASQDRGHEQYF. The CDR3 DNA follows: TGCGCCTCCCAGGACAGGGGCCACGAGCAGTACTTC.

The rearrangement links TRBV2 to TRBJ2-2; weak D call: TRBD2 (5 bases). V was pared by 10 bases and J by 7 bases, with 19 bases between. Germline lookup yields CDR1 SNHLY and CDR2 FYNNEI. This CDR3 has 14 amino acids. CDR3 coding DNA: TGTGCCACCCAGACCCGGTTTCGGGGCGGGGAGCTGTTTTTT. Its translation: CATQTRFRGGELFF.

The CDR3 coding sequence is TGTGCCAGCAGCGTGGGACTAGCGGGGGAGCAGTACTTC. Translated, it gives CASSVGLAGEQYF. The chain carries TRBV9 and TRBJ2-7; 13 bases fit TRBD2. This CDR3 is built from 13 residues. The junction had 0 bases not matched to a gene; V was cut back by 2 bases and J by 7 bases. Germline-derived CDR1 and CDR2 are SGDLS and YYNGEE. Together with reference TRBV9 and TRBJ2-7, the CDR3 gives the full variable domain: DSGVTQTPKHLITATGQRVTLRCSPRSGDLSVYWYQQSLDQGLQFLIQYYNGEERAKGNILERFSAQQFPDLHSELNLSSLELGDSALYFCASSVGLAGEQYFGPGTRLTVT.

This clone is medium-sized by share. The chain couples TRBV10-3 to TRBJ1-1, with D maybe TRBD1 (5 bases). V lost 3 bases to trimming and J lost 4 bases, with 15 bases between them. Germline assignment: CDR1 ENHRY and CDR2 SYGVKD. The CDR3 is 15 residues long. Here the CDR3 DNA reads TGTGCCATCAGTGACTCAGGGTTTAGGGCCACTGAAGCTTTCTTT. The encoded protein is CAISDSGFRATEAFF.